The TCR beta chain under discussion was sequenced for a study of blood T cell repertoires in COVID-19. Across the study: Samples of COVID-19 (acute and convalescent) were obtained from the United States, Italy and Spain.

The method was immunoSEQ multiplex PCR; TCRdb's version includes in-frame clones alone and lacks a portion of them. Altogether fewer than 350,000 clones are present, about 87% being singletons, with the ten largest covering approximately 4%. CDR3 size: 14 residues. Trimming pared 3 bases from V and 2 bases from J, leaving 10 bases between. Per germline, CDR1 MNHNS and CDR2 SASEGT. The gene calls are TRBV6-1 and TRBJ1-2; a possible D gene is TRBD1 (5 bases). The source material was PBMCs or T cells enriched from blood (not recorded which). The receptor was isolated from a woman in her 30s with acute COVID-19. The chain's CDR3 is CASSENRMNYGYTF. In DNA, the CDR3 is TGTGCCAGCAGTGAGAACAGGATGAACTATGGCTACACCTTC.